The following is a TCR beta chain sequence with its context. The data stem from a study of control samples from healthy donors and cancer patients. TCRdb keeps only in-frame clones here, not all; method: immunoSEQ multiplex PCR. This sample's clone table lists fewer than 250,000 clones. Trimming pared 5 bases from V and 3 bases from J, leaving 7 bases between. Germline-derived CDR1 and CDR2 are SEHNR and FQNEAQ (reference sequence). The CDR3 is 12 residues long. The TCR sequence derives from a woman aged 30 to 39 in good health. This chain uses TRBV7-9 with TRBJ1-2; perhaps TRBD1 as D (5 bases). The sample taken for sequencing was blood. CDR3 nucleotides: TGTGCCAGCAGCCCGACAGACTATGGCTACACCTTC. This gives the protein CASSPTDYGYTF.